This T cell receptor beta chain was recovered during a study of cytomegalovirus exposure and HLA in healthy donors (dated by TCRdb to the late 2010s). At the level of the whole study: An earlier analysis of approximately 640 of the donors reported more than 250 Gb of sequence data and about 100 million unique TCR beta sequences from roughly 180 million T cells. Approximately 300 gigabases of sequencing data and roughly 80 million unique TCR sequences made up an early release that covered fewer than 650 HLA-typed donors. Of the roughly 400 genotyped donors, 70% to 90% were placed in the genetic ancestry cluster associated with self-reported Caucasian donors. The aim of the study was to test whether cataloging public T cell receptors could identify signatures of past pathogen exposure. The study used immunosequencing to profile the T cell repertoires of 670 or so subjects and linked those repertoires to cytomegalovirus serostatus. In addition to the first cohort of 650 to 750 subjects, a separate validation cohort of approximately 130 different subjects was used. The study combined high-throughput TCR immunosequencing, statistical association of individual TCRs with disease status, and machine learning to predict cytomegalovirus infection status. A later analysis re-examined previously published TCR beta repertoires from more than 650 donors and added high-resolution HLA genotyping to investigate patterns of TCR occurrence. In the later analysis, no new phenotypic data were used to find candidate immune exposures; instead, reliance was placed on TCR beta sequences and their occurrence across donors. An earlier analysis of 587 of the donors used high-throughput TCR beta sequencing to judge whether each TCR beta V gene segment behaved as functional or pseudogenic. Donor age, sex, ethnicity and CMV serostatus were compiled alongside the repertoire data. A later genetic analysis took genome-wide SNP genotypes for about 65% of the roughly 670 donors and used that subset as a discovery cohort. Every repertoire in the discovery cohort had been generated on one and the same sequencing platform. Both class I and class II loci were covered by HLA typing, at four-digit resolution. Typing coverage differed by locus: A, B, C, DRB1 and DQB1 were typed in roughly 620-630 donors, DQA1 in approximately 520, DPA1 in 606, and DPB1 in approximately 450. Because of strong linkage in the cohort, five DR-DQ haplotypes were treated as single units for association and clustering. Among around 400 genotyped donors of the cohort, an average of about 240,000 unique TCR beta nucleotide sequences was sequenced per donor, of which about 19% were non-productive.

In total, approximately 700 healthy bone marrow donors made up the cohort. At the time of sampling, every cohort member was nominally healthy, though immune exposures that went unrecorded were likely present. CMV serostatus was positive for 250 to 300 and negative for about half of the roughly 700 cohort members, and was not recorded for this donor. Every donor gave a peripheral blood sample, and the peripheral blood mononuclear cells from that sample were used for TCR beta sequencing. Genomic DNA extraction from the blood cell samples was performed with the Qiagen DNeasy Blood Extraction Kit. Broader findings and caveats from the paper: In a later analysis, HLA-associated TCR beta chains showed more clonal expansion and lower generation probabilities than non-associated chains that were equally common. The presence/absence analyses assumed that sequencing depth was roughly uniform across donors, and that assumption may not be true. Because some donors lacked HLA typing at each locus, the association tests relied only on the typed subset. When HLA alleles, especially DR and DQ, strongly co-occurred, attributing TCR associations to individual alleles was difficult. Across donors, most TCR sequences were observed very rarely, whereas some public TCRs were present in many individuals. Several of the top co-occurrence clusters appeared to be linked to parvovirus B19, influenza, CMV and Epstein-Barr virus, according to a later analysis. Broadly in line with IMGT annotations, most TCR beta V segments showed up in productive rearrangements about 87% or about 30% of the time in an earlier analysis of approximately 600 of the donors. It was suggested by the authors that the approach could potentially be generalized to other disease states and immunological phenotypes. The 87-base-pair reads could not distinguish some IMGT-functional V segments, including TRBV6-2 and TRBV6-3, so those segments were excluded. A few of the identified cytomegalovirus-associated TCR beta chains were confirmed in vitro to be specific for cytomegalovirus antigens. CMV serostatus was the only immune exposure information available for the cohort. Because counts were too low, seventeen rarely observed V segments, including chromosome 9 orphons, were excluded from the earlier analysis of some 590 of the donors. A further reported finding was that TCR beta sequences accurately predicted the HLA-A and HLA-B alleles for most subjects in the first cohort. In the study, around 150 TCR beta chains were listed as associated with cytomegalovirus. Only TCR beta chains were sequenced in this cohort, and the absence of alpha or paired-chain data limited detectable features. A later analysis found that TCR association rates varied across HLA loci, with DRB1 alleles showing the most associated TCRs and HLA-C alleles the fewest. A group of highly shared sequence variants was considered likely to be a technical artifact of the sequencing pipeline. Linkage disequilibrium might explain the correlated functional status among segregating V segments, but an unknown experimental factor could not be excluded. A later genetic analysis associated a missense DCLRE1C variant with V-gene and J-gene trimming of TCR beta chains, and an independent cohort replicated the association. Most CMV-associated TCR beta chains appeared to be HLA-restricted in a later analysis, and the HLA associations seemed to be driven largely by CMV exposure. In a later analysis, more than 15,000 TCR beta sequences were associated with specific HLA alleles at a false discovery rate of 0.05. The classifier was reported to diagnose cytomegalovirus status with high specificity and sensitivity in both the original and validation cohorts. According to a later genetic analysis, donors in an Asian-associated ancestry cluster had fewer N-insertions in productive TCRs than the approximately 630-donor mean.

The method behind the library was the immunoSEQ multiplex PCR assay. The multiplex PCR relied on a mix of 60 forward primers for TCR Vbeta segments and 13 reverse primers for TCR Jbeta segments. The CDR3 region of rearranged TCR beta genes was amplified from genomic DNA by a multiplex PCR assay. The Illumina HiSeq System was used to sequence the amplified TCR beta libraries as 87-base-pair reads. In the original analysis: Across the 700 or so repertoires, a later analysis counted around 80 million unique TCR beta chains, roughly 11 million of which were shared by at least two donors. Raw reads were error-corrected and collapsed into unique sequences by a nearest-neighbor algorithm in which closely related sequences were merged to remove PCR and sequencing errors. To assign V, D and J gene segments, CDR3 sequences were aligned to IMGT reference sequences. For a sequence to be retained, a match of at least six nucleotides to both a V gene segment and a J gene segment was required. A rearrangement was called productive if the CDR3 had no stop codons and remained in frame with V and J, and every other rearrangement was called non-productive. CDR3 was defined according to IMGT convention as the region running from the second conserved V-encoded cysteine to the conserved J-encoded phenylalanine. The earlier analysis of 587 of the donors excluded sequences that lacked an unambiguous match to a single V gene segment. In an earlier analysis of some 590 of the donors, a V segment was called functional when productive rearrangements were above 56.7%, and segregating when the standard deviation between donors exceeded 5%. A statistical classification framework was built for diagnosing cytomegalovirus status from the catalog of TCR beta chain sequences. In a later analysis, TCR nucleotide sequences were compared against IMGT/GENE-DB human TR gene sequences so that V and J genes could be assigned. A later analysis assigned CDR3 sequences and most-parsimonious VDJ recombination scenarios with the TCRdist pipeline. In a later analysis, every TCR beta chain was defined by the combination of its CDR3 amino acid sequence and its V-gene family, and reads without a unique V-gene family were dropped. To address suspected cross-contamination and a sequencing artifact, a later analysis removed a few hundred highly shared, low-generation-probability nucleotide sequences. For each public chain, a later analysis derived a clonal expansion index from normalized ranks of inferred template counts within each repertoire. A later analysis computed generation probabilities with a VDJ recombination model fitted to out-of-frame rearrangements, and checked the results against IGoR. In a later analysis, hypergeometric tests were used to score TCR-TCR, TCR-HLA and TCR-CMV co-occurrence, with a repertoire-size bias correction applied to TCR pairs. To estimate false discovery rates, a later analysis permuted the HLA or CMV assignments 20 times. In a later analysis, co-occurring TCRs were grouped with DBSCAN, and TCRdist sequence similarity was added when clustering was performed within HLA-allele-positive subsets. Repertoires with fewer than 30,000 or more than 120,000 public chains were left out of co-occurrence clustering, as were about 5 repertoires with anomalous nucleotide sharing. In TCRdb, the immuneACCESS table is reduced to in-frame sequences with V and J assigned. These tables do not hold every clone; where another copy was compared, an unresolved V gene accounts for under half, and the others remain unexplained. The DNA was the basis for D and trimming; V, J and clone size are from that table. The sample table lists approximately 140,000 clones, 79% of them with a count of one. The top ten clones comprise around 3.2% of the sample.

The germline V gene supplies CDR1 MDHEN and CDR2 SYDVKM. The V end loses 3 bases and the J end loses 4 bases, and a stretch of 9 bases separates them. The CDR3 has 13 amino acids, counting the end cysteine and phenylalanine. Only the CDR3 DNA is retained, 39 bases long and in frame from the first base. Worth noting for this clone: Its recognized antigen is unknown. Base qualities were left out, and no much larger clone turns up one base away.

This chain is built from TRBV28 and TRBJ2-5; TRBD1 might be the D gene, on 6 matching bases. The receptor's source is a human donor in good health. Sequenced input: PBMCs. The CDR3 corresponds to CASSFGRGETQYF. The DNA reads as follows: TGTGCCAGCAGTTTCGGCAGGGGAGAGACCCAGTACTTC. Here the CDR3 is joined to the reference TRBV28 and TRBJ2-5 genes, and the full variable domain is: DVKVTQSSRYLVKRTGEKVFLECVQDMDHENMFWYRQDPGLGLRLIYFSYDVKMKEKGDIPEGYSVSREKKERFSLILESASTNQTSMYLCASSFGRGETQYFGPGTRLLVL.